The source of this T cell receptor (beta chain) is a study of blood T cells in healthy people across ages. Study-wide findings and caveats: In older individuals, TCR beta diversity per million T cells was lower, falling roughly linearly with age. Fewer expanded clones and more diversity marked long-lived versus aged donors.

CDR1 is MNHEY and CDR2 is SVGEGT in the germline V gene. V lost 4 bases and J lost 0, with 13 bases in between. This CDR3 is 17 amino acids long. Concerning this clonotype itself: The antigen is not known.

A second PCR of 7 to 11 cycles used a sample-barcoded 5' primer and a J-beta primer mix. MiXCR, run by TCRdb on the 5' RACE reads, gives a single entry per CDR3 protein. This table holds nearly 1 million distinct CDR3 sequences, roughly 50% found once. This chain uses TRBV6-2 or TRBV6-3 with TRBJ2-6; the D gene is possibly TRBD1 (5 bases). The sequenced material came from blood. This clonotype originated in a woman aged 60 to 75 in good health. The CDR3: CASSLSRDISGANVLTF. The CDR3, as DNA: TGTGCCAGCAGTTTGAGCAGGGATATCTCTGGGGCCAACGTCCTGACTTTC.